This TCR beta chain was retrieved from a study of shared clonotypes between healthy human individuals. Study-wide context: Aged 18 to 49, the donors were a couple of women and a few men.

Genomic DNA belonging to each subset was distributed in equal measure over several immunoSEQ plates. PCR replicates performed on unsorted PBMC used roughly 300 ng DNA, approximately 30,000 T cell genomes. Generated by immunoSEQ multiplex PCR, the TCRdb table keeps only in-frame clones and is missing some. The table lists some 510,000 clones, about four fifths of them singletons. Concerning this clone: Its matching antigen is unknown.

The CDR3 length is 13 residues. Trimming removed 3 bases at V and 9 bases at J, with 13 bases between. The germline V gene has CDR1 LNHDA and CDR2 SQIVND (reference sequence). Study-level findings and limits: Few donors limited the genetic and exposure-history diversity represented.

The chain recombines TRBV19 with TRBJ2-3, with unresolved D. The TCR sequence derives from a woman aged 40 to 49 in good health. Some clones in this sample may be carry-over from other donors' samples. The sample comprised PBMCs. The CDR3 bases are TGTGCCAGTAGTATGGCATTTGGAGACACGCAGTATTTT. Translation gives CASSMAFGDTQYF.